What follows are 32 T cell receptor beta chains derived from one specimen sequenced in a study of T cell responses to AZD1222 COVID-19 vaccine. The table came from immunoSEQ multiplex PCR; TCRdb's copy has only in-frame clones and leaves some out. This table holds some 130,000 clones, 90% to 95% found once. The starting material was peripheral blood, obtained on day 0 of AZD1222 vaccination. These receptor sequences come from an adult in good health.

CDR3 sequence (DNA): TGTGCCAGCAGTTTAGTGGATGAGCAGTTCTTC. Translation gives CASSLVDEQFF. The rearrangement uses TRBV12-3 or TRBV12-4 and TRBJ2-1; D is unclear. There are 11 residues in the CDR3. V dropped 1 base and J dropped 8 bases, with 3 bases sitting between them.

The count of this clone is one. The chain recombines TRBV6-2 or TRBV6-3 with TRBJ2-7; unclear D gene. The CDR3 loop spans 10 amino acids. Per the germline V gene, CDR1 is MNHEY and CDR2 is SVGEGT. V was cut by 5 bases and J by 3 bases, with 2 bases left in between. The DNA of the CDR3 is TGTGCCAGCAGTGACTACGAGCAGTACTTC. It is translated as CASSDYEQYF.

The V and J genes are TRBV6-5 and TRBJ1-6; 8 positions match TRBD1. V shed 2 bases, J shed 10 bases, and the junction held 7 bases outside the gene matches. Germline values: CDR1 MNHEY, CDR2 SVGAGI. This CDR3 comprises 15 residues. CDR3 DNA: TGTGCCAGCAGTTACACATGGACAGGGAGCTCACCCCTCCACTTT. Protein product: CASSYTWTGSSPLHF.

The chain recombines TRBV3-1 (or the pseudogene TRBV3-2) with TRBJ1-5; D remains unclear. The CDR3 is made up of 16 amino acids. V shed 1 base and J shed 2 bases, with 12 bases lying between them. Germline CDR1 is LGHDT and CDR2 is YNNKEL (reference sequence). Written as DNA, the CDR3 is TGTGCCAGCAGCCAAGGTTTTGCGGGAGGCAATCAGCCCCAGCATTTT. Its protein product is CASSQGFAGGNQPQHF.

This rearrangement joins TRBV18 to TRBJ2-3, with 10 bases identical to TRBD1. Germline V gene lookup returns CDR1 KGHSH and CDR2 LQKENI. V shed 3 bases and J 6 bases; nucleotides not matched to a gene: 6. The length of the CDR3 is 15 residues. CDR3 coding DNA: TGTGCCAGCTCACCCCCGACAGGGGGCAAGGATACGCAGTATTTT. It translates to CASSPPTGGKDTQYF.

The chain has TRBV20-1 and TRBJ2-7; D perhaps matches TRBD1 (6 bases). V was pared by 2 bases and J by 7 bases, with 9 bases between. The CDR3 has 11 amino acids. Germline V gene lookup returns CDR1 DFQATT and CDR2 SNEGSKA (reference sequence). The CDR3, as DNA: TGCAGTGCTAGAAGCCAGGGGGAGCAGTACTTC. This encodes CSARSQGEQYF.

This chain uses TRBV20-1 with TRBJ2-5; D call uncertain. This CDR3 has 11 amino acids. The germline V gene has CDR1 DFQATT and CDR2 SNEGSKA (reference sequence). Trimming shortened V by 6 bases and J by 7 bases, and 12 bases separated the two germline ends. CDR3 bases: TGCAGTGCGGTCGGAAGTCGGACCCAGTACTTC. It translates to CSAVGSRTQYF.

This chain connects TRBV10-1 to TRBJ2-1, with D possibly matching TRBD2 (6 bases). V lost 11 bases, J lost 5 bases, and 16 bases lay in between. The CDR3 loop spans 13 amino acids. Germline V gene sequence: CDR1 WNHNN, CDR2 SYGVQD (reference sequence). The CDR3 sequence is CARLMGLNNEQFF. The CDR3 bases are TGCGCCCGATTGATGGGACTCAACAATGAGCAGTTCTTC.

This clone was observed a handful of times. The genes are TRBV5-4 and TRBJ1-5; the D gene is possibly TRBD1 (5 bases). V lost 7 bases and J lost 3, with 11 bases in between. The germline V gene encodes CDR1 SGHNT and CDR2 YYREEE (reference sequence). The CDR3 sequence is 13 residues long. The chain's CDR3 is CASAQDLNQPQHF. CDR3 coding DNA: TGTGCCAGCGCACAGGATCTCAATCAGCCCCAGCATTTT.

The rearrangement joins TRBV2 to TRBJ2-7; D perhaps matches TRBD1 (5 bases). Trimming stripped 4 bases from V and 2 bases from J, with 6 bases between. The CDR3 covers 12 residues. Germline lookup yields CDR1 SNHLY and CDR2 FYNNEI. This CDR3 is CASSGQPYEQYF. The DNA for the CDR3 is TGTGCCAGCAGTGGACAGCCCTACGAGCAGTACTTC. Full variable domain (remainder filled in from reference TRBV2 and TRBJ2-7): EPEVTQTPSHQVTQMGQEVILRCVPISNHLYFYWYRQILGQKVEFLVSFYNNEISEKSEIFDDQFSVERPDGSNFTLKIRSTKLEDSAMYFCASSGQPYEQYFGPGTRLTVT.

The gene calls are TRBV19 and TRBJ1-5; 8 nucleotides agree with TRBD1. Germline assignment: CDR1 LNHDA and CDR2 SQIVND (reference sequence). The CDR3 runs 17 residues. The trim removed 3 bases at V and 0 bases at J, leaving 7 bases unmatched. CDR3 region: CASSIGQGGYSNQPQHF. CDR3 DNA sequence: TGTGCCAGTAGTATTGGACAGGGCGGTTATAGCAATCAGCCCCAGCATTTT.

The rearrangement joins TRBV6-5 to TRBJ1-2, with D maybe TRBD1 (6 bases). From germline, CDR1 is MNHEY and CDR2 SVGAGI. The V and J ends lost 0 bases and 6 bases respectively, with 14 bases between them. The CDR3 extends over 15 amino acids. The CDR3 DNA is TGTGCCAGCAGTTACTCCTACGGACAGCGCAATGGCTACACCTTC. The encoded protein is CASSYSYGQRNGYTF.

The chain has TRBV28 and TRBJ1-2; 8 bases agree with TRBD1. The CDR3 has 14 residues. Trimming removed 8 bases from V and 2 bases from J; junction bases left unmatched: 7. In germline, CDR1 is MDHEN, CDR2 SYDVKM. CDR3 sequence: CASVRAGGNYGYTF. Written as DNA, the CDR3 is TGTGCCAGCGTCCGGGCAGGGGGCAACTATGGCTACACCTTC.

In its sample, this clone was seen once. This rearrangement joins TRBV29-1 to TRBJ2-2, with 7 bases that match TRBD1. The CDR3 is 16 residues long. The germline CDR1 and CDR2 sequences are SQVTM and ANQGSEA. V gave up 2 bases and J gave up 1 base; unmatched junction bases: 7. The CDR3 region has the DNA TGCAGCGTTGAAACCGTCCGGACAGGGAACACCGGGGAGCTGTTTTTT. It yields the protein CSVETVRTGNTGELFF.

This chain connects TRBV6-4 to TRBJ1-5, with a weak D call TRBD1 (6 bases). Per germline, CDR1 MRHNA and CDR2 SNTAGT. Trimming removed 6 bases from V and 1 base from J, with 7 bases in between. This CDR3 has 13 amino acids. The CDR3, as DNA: TGTGCCAGCAGCGGGACAAGCAATCAGCCCCAGCATTTT. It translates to CASSGTSNQPQHF.

The CDR3 sequence is CASSGTSGTNEQFF. The CDR3, as DNA: TGTGCCAGCTCTGGGACTAGCGGAACCAATGAGCAGTTCTTC. The chain is built from TRBV27 and TRBJ2-1, with 11 bases fitting TRBD2. Germline-derived CDR1 and CDR2 are MNHEY and SMNVEV (reference sequence). With V trimmed by 8 bases and J by 6 bases, 6 bases remained unmatched. The CDR3 sequence is 14 residues long.

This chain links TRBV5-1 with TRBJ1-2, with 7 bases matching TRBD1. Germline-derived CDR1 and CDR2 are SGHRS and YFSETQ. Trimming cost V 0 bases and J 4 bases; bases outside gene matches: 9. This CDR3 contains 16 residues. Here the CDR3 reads CASSLGLRTGTYGYTF. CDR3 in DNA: TGCGCCAGCAGCTTGGGCCTACGGACAGGAACCTATGGCTACACCTTC.

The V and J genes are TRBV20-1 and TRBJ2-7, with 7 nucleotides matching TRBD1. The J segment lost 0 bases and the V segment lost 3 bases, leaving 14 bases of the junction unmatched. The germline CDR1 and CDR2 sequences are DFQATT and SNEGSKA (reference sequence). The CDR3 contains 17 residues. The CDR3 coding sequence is TGCAGTGCTAGTTTAGGGTTTCGTGGGACAGTCTCCTACGAGCAGTACTTC. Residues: CSASLGFRGTVSYEQYF.

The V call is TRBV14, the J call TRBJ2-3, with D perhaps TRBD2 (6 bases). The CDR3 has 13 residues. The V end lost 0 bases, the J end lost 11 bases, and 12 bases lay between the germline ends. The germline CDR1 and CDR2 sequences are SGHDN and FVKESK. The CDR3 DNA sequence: TGTGCCAGCAGCCAAGAATTGCGGGGCGAGCAGTATTTT. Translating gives CASSQELRGEQYF.

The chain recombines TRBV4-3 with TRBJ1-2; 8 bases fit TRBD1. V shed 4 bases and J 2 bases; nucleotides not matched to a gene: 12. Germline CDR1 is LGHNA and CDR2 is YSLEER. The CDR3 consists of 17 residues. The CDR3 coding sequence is TGCGCCAGCAGCCTTATGCGACGGGACAGGAGAAACTATGGCTACACCTTC. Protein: CASSLMRRDRRNYGYTF.

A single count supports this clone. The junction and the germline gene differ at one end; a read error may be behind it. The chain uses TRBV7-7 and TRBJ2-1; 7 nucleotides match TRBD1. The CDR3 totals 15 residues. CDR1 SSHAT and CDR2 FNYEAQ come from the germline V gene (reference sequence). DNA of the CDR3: TGTGCTAGCAGCCAGGGGACAGCGCTAAACAATGAGCAGTTCTTC. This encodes CASSQGTALNNEQFF.

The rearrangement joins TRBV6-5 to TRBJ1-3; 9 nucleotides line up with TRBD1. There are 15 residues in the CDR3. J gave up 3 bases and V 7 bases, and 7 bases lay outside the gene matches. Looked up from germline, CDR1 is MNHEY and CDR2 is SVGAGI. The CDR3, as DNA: TGTGCCAGCACCTCGGGACAGGGTTTTGGAAACACCATATATTTT. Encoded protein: CASTSGQGFGNTIYF.

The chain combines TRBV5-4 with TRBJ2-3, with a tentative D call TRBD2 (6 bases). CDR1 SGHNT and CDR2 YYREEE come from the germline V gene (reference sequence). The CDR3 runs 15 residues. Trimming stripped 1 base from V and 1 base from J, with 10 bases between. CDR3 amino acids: CASSLMGGRTDTQYF. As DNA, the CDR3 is TGTGCCAGCAGCTTGATGGGAGGCCGCACAGATACGCAGTATTTT.

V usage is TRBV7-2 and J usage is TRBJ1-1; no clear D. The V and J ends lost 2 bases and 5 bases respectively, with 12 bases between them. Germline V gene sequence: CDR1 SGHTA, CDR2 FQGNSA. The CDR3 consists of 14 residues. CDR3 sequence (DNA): TGTGCCAGCAGCTTAATGAGAGGCGGAACTGAAGCTTTCTTT. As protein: CASSLMRGGTEAFF.

The CDR3 region is CASTLGGWPETEAFF. As DNA, the CDR3 is TGTGCCAGCACCCTAGGGGGGTGGCCGGAGACTGAAGCTTTCTTT. The rearrangement uses TRBV9 and TRBJ1-1; D possibly corresponds to TRBD1 (6 bases). The V end lost 6 bases, the J end lost 5 bases, and 20 bases lay between the germline ends. From germline, CDR1 is SGDLS and CDR2 YYNGEE. This CDR3 region has 15 residues. The full variable domain, its missing parts supplied by reference TRBV9 and TRBJ1-1, is DSGVTQTPKHLITATGQRVTLRCSPRSGDLSVYWYQQSLDQGLQFLIQYYNGEERAKGNILERFSAQQFPDLHSELNLSSLELGDSALYFCASTLGGWPETEAFFGQGTRLTVV.

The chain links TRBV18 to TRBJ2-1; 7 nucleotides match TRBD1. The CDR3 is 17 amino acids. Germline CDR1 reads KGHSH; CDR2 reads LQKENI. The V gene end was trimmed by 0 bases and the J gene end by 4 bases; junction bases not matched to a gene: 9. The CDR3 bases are TGTGCCAGCTCACCACCGGTGGGACAGAACACATACAATGAGCAGTTCTTC. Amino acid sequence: CASSPPVGQNTYNEQFF.

The CDR3 loop reads CASSPATQGLDTEAFF. The CDR3 DNA reads as TGTGCCAGCAGCCCCGCGACTCAGGGGTTGGACACTGAAGCTTTCTTT. The chain uses TRBV7-2 and TRBJ1-1; D is perhaps TRBD1 (6 bases). Trimming pared 5 bases from V and 3 bases from J, leaving 19 bases between. This CDR3 is built from 16 residues. Germline V CDR1 and CDR2: SGHTA, FQGNSA.

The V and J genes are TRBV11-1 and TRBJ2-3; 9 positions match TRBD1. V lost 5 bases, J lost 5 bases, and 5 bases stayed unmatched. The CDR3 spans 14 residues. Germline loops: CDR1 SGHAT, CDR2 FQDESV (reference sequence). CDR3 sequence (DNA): TGTGCCAGCAGCCCCTGGACAGGGGAAGATACGCAGTATTTT. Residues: CASSPWTGEDTQYF.

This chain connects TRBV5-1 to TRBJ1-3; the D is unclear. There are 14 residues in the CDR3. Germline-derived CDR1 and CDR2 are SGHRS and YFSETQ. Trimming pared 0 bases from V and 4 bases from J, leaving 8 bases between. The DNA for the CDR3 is TGCGCCAGCAGCTTGGTCTCACCCGGAAACACCATATATTTT. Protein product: CASSLVSPGNTIYF.

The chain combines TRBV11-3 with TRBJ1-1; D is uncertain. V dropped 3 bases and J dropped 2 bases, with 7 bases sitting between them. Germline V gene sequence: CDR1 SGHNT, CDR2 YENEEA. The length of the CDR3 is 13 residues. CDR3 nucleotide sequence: TGTGCCAGCAGCTTCACGGATAACACTGAAGCTTTCTTT. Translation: CASSFTDNTEAFF.

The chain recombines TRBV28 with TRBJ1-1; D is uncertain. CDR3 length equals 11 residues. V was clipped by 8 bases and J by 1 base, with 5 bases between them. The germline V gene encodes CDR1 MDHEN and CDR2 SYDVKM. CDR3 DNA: TGTGCCAGCTACAGGAACACTGAAGCTTTCTTT. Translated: CASYRNTEAFF.

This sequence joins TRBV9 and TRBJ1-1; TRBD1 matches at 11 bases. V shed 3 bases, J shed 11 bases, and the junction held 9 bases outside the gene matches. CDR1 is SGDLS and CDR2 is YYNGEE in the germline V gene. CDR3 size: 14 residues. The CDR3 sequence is CASSAQWTGGRAFF. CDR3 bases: TGTGCCAGCAGCGCCCAATGGACAGGGGGCAGGGCTTTCTTT.